This TCR beta chain was sequenced in a study of blood T cells in healthy people across ages. Alongside a J-beta primer mix, a sample-barcoded 5' primer served in a second PCR lasting roughly 6 to 12 cycles. Carrying 12 random nucleotides, a template-switch adaptor labeled each individual cDNA molecule. A minimum of 2.5 million CDR3-containing paired-end reads was obtained for each sample. TCRdb passed the 5' RACE reads through MiXCR, listing each CDR3 protein once. Found here are hundreds of thousands of distinct CDR3 sequences, about 32% of them singletons; the top ten hold 15% to 19%. Extraction yielded at least 5 micrograms of total RNA per sample. The CDR3 runs 14 residues. J lost 5 bases, V lost 6 bases, and 6 bases had no gene match.

The source of this sequence is an elderly woman in good health. Specimen: blood. The rearrangement joins TRBV12-3 or TRBV12-4 to TRBJ1-5; 8 bases are a match to TRBD1. CDR3 sequence reads: CASSPGGKDQPQHF. DNA for the CDR3: TGTGCCAGCAGCCCAGGGGGCAAAGATCAGCCCCAGCATTTT.